The source of this T cell receptor beta chain is a study of blood T cell repertoires in COVID-19. Trimming cost V 0 bases and J 8 bases, with 14 bases left between them. Looked up from germline, CDR1 is SGHRS and CDR2 is YFSETQ. The CDR3 is 14 residues long. The protocol was immunoSEQ multiplex PCR, while the TCRdb copy is restricted to in-frame clones and leaves out a portion. The table has about 190,000 clones, 84% seen once. Up to 2 weeks before entering the study, exposed participants had met a COVID-19 case. The clonotype originates from a woman younger than 45 who had been exposed to COVID-19. The J gene is TRBJ1-2, the V gene TRBV5-1; possibly TRBD1 for D (5 bases). The sample taken for sequencing was PBMCs or T cells enriched from blood (not recorded which). CDR3 bases: TGCGCCAGCAGCTTGGAGGGCAGGGTAGGAGGCTACACCTTC. Translating it yields CASSLEGRVGGYTF.